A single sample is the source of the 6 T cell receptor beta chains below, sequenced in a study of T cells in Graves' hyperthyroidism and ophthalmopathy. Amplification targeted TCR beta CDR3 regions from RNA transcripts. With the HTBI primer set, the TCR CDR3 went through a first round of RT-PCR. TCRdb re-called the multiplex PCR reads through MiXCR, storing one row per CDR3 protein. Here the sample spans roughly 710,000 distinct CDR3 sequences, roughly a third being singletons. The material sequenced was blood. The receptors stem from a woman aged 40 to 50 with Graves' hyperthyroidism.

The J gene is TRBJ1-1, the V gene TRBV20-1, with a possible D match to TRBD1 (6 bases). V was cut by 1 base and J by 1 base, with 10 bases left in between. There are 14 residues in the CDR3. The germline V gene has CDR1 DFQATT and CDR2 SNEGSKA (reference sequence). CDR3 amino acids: CSARARGWNTEAFF. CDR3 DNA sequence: TGCAGTGCTAGAGCCAGGGGATGGAACACTGAAGCTTTCTTT.

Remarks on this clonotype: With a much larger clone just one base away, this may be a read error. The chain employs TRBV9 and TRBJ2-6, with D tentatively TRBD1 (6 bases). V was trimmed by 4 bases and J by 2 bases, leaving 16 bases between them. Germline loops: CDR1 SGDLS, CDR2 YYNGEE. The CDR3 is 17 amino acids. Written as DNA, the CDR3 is TGTGCCAGCAGCCAAAAAGGGGGTAAGGCTGGGGCCAACGTCCTGACTTTC. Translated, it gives CASSQKGGKAGANVLTF. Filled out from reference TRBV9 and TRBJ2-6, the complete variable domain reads DSGVTQTPKHLITATGQRVTLRCSPRSGDLSVYWYQQSLDQGLQFLIQYYNGEERAKGNILERFSAQQFPDLHSELNLSSLELGDSALYFCASSQKGGKAGANVLTFGAGSRLTVL.

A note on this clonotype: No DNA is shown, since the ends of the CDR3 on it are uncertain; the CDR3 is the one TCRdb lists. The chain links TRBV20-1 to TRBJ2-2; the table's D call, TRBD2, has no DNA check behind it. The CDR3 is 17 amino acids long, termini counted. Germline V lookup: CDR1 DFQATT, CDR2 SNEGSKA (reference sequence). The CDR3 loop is CSLIGSSYEQYFGELFF.

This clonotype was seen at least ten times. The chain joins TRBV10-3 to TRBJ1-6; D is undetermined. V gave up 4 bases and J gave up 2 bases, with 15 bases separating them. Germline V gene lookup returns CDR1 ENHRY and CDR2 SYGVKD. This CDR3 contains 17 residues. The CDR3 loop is CAISAVASETYNSPLHF. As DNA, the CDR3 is TGTGCCATCAGTGCTGTGGCGTCGGAGACCTATAATTCACCCCTCCACTTT.

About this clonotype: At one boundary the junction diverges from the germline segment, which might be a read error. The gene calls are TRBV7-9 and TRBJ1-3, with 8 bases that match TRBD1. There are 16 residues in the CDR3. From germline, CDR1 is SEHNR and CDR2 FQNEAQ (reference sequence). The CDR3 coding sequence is TGCGCCAGCAGCCTGGGACAGGTCGGCTCTGGAAACACCATATATTTT. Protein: CASSLGQVGSGNTIYF.

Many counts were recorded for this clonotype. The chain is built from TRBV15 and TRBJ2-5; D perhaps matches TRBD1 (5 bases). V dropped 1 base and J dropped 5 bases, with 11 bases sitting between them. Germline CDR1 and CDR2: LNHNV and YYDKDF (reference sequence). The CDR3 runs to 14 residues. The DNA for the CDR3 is TGTGCCACCAGCAGAGTCGCAGGGTTGGAGACCCAGTACTTC. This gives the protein CATSRVAGLETQYF.